This TCR beta chain stems from a study of shared clonotypes between healthy human individuals. The CDR3 consists of 13 residues. Trimming stripped 6 bases from V and 0 bases from J, with 8 bases between. The germline V gene has CDR1 LNHDA and CDR2 SQIVND (reference sequence). The deep-level immunoSEQ assay was used. Assay used: immunoSEQ multiplex PCR; TCRdb lists only in-frame clones, some missing. Of around 2.1 million clones in the sample, more than 90% are singletons; the top ten hold 0.1% to 0.15%. Adult donors, all healthy and HIV-negative, had no recent acute infections or vaccinations. CD45RA-negative memory and CD45RA+ naive subsets were split from the CD4+ cells.

This TCR was sampled from a man between 18 and 29 years old in good health. Sample: naive CD4+ T cells sorted from blood. Subset reported: CD45RA+ positively selected. The chain recombines TRBV19 with TRBJ2-5; D perhaps matches TRBD1 (6 bases). The CDR3 loop reads CASSPGDQETQYF. The DNA for the CDR3 is TGTGCCAGTAGCCCAGGGGACCAAGAGACCCAGTACTTC. Full variable domain (remainder filled in from reference TRBV19 and TRBJ2-5): DGGITQSPKYLFRKEGQNVTLSCEQNLNHDAMYWYRQDPGQGLRLIYYSQIVNDFQKGDIAEGYSVSREKKESFPLTVTSAQKNPTAFYLCASSPGDQETQYFGPGTRLLVL.